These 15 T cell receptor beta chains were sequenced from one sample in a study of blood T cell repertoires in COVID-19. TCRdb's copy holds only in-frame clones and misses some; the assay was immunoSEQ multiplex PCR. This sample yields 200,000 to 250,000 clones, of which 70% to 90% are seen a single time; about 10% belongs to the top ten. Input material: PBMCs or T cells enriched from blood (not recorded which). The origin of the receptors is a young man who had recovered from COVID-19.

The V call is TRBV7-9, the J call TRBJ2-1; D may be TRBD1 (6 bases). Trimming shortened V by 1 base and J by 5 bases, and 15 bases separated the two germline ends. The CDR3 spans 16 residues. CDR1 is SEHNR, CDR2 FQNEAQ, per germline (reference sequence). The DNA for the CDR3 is TGTGCCAGCAGCTTAGGTCCCAGGGGTAGGGACAATGAGCAGTTCTTC. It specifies CASSLGPRGRDNEQFF.

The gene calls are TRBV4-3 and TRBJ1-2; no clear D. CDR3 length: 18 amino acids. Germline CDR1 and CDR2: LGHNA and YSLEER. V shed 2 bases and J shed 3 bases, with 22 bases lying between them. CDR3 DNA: TGCGCCAGCAGCCAACAATCAGGATGGGCAGCACGAGACTATGGCTACACCTTC. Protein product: CASSQQSGWAARDYGYTF.

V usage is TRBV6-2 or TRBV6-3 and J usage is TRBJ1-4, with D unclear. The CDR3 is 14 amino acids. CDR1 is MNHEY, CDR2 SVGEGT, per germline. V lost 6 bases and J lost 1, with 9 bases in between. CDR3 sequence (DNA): TGTGCCAGCAGCATGACGGGAACTAATGAAAAACTGTTTTTT. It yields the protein CASSMTGTNEKLFF.

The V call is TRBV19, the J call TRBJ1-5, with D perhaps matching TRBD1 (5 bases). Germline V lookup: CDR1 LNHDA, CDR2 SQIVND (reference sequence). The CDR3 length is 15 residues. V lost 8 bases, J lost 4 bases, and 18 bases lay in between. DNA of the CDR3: TGTGCCAGTTCCAGAGGGACTGCCGGGAATCAGCCCCAGCATTTT. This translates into CASSRGTAGNQPQHF.

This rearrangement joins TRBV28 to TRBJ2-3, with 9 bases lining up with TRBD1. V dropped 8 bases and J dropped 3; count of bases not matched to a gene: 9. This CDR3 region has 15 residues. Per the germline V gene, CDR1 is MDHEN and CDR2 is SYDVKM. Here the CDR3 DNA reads TGTGCCAGCCGCATCACAGGGGGCGGGACAGATACGCAGTATTTT. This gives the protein CASRITGGGTDTQYF.

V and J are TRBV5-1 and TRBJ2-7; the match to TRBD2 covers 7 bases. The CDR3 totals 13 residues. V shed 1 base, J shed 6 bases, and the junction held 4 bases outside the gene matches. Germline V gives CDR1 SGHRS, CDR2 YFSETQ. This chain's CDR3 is CASSLSPGGEQYF. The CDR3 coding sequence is TGCGCCAGCAGCTTGTCACCGGGAGGCGAGCAGTACTTC.

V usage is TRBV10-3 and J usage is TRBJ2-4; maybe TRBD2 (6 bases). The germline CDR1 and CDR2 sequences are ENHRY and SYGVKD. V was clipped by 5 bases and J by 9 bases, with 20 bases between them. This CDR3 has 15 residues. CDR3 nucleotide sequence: TGTGCCATCAGTCCAACTAGCACCGAGTTTGGCATTCAGTACTTC. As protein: CAISPTSTEFGIQYF.

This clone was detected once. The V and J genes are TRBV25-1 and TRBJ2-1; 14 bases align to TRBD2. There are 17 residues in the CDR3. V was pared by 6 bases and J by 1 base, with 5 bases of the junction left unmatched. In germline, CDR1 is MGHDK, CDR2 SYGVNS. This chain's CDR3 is CASSEGTSGSSYNEQFF. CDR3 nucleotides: TGTGCCAGCAGCGAAGGGACTAGCGGGAGTTCCTACAATGAGCAGTTCTTC. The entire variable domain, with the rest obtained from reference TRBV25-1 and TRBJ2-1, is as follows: EADIYQTPRYLVIGTGKKITLECSQTMGHDKMYWYQQDPGMELHLIHYSYGVNSTEKGDLSSESTVSRIRTEHFPLTLESARPSHTSQYLCASSEGTSGSSYNEQFFGPGTRLTVL.

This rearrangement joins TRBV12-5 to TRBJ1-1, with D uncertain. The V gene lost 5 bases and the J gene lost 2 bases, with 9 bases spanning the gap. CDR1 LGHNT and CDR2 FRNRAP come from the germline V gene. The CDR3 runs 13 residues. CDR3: CASGPLVNTEAFF. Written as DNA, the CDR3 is TGTGCTAGTGGTCCCCTAGTAAACACTGAAGCTTTCTTT.

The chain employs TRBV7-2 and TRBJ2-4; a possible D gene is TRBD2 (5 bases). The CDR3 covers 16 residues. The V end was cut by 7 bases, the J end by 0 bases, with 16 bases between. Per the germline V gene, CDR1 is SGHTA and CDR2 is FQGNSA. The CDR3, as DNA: TGTGCCAGCACCGCGATGACTACTACAGCCAAAAACATTCAGTACTTC. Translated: CASTAMTTTAKNIQYF. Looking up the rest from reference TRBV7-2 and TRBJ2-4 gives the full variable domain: GAGVSQSPSNKVTEKGKDVELRCDPISGHTALYWYRQSLGQGLEFLIYFQGNSAPDKSGLPSDRFSAERTGGSVSTLTIQRTQQEDSAVYLCASTAMTTTAKNIQYFGAGTRLSVL.

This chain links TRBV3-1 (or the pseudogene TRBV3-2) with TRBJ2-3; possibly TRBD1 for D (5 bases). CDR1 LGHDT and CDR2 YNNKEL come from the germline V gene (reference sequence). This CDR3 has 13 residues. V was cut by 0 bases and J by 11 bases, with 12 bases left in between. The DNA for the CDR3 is TGTGCCAGCAGCCAAGAAGGGTCAAGGGGGCAGTATTTT. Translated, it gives CASSQEGSRGQYF.

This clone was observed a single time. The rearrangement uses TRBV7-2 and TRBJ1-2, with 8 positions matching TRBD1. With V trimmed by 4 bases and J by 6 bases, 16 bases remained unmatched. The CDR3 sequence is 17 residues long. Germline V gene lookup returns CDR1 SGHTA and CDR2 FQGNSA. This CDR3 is CASSSKAGDRSSHGYTF. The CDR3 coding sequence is TGTGCCAGCAGCTCGAAGGCCGGGGACAGGAGTTCTCATGGCTACACCTTC.

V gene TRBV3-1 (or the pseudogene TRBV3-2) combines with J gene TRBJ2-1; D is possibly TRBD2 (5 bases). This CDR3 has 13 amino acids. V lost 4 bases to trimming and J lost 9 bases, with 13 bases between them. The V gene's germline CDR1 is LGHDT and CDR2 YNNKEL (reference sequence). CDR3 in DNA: TGTGCCAGCAGCCGATACCTAGCCCCTGAGCAGTTCTTC. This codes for CASSRYLAPEQFF.

The CDR3 here is CASSEPWAYQETQYF. CDR3 coding DNA: TGCGCCAGCAGTGAGCCCTGGGCGTACCAAGAGACCCAGTACTTC. V and J are TRBV10-1 and TRBJ2-5; D not certain. The CDR3 contains 15 residues. Germline loops: CDR1 WNHNN, CDR2 SYGVQD (reference sequence). Trimming left V 2 bases short and J 0 bases short, with 10 bases between.

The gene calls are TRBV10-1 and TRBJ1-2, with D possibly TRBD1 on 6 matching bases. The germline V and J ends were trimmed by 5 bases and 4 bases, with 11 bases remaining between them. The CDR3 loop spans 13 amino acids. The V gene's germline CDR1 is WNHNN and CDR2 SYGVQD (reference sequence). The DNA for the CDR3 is TGCGCCAGCAGTCCTGACAGGATCTATGGCTACACCTTC. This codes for CASSPDRIYGYTF.